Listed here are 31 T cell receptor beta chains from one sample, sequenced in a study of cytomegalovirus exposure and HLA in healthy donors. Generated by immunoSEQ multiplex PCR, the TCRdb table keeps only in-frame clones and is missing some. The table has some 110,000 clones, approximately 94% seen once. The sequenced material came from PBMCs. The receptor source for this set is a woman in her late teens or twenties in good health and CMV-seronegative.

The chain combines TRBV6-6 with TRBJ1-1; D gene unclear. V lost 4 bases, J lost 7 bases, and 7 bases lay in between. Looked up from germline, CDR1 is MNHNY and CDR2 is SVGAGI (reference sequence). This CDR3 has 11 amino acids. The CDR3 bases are TGTGCCAGCAGTTGGGCGGGTGAAGCTTTCTTT. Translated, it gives CASSWAGEAFF.

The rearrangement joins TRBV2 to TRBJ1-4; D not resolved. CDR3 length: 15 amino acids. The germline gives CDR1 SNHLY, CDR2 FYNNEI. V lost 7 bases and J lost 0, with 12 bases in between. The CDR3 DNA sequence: TGTGCCAGCACGGGAGAAGCTGCAACTAATGAAAAACTGTTTTTT. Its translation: CASTGEAATNEKLFF.

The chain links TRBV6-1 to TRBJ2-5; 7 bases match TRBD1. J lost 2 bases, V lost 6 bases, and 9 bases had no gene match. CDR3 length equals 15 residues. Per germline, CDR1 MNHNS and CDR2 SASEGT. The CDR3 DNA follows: TGTGCCAGCAGGAGGGGGCCGTGGGATCAAGAGACCCAGTACTTC. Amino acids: CASRRGPWDQETQYF.

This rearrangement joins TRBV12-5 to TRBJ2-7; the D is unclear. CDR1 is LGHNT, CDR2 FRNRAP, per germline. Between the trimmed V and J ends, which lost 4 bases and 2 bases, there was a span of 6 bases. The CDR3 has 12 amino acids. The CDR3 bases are TGTGCTAGTGGTTCCTCCCCCTACGAGCAGTACTTC. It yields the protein CASGSSPYEQYF. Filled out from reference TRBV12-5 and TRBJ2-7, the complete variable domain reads DARVTQTPRHKVTEMGQEVTMRCQPILGHNTVFWYRQTMMQGLELLAYFRNRAPLDDSGMPKDRFSAEMPDATLATLKIQPSEPRDSAVYFCASGSSPYEQYFGPGTRLTVT.

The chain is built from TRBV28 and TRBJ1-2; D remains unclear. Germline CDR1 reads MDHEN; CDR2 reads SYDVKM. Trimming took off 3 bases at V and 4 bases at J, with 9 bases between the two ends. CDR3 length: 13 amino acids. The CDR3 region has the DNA TGTGCCAGCAGTTTGAGACTCCTCTATGGCTACACCTTC. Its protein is CASSLRLLYGYTF.

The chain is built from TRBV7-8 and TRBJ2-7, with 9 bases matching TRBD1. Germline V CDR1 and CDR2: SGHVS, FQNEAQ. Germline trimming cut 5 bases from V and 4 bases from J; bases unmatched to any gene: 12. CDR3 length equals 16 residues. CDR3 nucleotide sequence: TGTGCCAGCAGCCCCGCCCTGGGACAGGGATCTTACGAGCAGTACTTC. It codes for CASSPALGQGSYEQYF.

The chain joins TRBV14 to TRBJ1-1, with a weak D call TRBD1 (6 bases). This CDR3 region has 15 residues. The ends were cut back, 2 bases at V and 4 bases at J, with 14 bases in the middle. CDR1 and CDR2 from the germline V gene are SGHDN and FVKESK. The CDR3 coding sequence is TGTGCCAGCAGCCAATTACAGGGATGGGGCACTGAAGCTTTCTTT. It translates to CASSQLQGWGTEAFF.

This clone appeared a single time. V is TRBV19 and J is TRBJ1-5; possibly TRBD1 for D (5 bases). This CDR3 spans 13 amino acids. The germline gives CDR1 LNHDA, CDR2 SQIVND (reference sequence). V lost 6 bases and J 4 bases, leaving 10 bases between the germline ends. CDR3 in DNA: TGTGCCAGTAGAGGGGCAGGGAATCAGCCCCAGCATTTT. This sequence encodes CASRGAGNQPQHF.

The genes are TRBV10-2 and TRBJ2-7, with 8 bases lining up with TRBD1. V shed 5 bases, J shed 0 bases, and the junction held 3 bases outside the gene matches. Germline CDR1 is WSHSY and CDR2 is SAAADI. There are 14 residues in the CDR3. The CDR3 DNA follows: TGCGCCAGCAGTCCCGGGACAGGCTCCTACGAGCAGTACTTC. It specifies CASSPGTGSYEQYF.

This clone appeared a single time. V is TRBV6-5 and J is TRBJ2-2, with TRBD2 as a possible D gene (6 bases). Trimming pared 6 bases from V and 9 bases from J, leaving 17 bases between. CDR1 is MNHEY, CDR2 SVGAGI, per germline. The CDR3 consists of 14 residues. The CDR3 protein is CASSPGRRRRELFF. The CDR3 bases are TGTGCCAGCAGCCCCGGGAGACGGAGAAGGGAGCTGTTTTTT.

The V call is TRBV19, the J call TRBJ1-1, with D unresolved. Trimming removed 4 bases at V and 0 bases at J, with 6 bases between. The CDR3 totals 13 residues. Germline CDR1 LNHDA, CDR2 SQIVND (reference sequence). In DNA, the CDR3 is TGTGCCAGTAGTAGAGGGCTGAACACTGAAGCTTTCTTT. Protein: CASSRGLNTEAFF. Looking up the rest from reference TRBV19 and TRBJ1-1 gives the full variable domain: DGGITQSPKYLFRKEGQNVTLSCEQNLNHDAMYWYRQDPGQGLRLIYYSQIVNDFQKGDIAEGYSVSREKKESFPLTVTSAQKNPTAFYLCASSRGLNTEAFFGQGTRLTVV.

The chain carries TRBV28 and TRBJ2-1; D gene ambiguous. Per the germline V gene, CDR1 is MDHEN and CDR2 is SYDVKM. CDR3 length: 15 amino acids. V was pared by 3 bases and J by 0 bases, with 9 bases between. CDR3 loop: CASSLTGSSYNEQFF. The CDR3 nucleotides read TGTGCCAGCAGTTTGACTGGAAGCTCCTACAATGAGCAGTTCTTC.

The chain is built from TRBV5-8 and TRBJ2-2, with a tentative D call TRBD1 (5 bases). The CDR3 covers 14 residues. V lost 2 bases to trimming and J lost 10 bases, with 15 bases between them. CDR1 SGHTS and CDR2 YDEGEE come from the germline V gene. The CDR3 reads CASSFWTRSAELFF. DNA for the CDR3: TGTGCCAGCAGCTTCTGGACACGGAGTGCGGAGCTGTTTTTT. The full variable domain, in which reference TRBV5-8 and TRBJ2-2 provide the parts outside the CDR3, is EAGVTQSPTHLIKTRGQQATLRCSPISGHTSVYWYQQALGLGLQFLLWYDEGEERNRGNFPPRFSGRQFPNYSSELNVNALELEDSALYLCASSFWTRSAELFFGEGSRLTVL.

The CDR3 loop reads CASSPPGGRGYEQYF. DNA of the CDR3: TGTGCCAGCAGCCCGCCGGGCGGGAGAGGCTACGAGCAGTACTTC. The chain employs TRBV5-4 and TRBJ2-7, with 7 nucleotides matching TRBD2. Trimming cost V 4 bases and J 3 bases; bases outside gene matches: 10. CDR3 length: 15 amino acids. Germline CDR1 is SGHNT and CDR2 is YYREEE (reference sequence).

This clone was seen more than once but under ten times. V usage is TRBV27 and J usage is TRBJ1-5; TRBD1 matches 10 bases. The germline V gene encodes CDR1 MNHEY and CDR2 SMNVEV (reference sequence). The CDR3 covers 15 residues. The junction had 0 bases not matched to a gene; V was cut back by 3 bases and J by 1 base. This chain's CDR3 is CASSLDRGSNQPQHF. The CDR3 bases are TGTGCCAGCAGTTTGGACAGGGGGAGCAATCAGCCCCAGCATTTT.

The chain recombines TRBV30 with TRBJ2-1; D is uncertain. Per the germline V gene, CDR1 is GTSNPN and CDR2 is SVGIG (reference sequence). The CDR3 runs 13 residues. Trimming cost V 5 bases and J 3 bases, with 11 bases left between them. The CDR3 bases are TGTGCCTGGGGTCCTAACTACTACAATGAGCAGTTCTTC. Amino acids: CAWGPNYYNEQFF.

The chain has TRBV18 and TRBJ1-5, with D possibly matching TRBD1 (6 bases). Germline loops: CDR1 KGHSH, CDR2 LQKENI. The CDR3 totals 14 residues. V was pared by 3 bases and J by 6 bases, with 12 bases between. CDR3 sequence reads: CASSPGQYGQPQHF. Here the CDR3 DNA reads TGTGCCAGCTCACCGGGACAATACGGTCAGCCCCAGCATTTT.

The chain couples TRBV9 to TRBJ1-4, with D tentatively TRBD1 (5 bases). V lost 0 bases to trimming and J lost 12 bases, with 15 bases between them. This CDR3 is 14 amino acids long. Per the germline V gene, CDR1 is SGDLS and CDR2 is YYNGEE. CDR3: CASSVGPDTVELFF. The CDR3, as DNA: TGTGCCAGCAGCGTAGGTCCGGACACGGTGGAACTGTTTTTT.

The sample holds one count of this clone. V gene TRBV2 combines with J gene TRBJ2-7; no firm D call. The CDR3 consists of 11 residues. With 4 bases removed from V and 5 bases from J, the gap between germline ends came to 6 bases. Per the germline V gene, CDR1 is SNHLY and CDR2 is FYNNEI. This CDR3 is CASSGLHEQYF. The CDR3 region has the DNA TGTGCCAGCAGTGGGCTGCACGAGCAGTACTTC.

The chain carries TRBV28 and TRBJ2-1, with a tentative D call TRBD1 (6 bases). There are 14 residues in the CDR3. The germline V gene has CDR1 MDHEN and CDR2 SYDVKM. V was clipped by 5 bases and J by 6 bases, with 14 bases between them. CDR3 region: CASSPAGGGNEQFF. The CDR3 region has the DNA TGTGCCAGCAGTCCCGCTGGGGGCGGCAATGAGCAGTTCTTC.

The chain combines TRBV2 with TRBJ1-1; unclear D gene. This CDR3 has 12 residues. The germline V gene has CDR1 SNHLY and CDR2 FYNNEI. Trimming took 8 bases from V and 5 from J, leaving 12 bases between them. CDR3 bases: TGTGCCAGCGTGGAGGGAAGTACTGAAGCTTTCTTT. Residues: CASVEGSTEAFF.

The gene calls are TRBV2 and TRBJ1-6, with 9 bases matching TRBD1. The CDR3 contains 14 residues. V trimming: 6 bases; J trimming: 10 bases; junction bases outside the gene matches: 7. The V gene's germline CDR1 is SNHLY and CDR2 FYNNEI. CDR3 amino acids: CASRQQGAGSPLHF. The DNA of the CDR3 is TGTGCCAGCAGGCAACAGGGGGCTGGGTCACCCCTCCACTTT. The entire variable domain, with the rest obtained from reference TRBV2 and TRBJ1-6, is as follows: EPEVTQTPSHQVTQMGQEVILRCVPISNHLYFYWYRQILGQKVEFLVSFYNNEISEKSEIFDDQFSVERPDGSNFTLKIRSTKLEDSAMYFCASRQQGAGSPLHFGNGTRLTVT.

The CDR3 sequence is CASSAGQGNNYGYTF. CDR3 bases: TGTGCCAGCAGCGCCGGACAGGGGAATAACTATGGCTACACCTTC. The J gene is TRBJ1-2, the V gene TRBV7-2; 9 bases fit TRBD1. The ends lost 5 bases at V and 1 base at J; junction bases unmatched: 5. The germline CDR1 and CDR2 sequences are SGHTA and FQGNSA. The CDR3 sequence is 15 residues long.

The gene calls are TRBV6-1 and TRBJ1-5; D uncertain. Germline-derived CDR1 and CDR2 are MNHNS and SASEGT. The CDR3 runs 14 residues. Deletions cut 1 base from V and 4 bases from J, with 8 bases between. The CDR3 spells CASSEGQENQPQHF. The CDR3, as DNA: TGTGCCAGCAGTGAAGGCCAGGAAAATCAGCCCCAGCATTTT.

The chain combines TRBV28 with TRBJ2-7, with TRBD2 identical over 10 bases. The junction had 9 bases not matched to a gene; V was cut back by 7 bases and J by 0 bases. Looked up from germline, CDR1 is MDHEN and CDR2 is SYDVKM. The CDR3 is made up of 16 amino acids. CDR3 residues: CASKSSGGPSSYEQYF. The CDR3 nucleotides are TGTGCCAGCAAATCTAGCGGGGGACCCAGCTCCTACGAGCAGTACTTC.

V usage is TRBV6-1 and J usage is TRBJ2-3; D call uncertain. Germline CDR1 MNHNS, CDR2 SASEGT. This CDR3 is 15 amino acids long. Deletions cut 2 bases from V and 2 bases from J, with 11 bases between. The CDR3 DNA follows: TGTGCCAGCAGTGAAAATATGTACAACACAGATACGCAGTATTTT. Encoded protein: CASSENMYNTDTQYF.

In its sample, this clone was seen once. DNA of the CDR3: TGCGCCAGCACCCCGGGACAGGGGAAAGGGGAGCAGTACTTC. Amino acid sequence: CASTPGQGKGEQYF. J is TRBJ2-7 and V is TRBV5-1; TRBD1 matches at 10 bases. CDR3 size: 14 residues. V lost 6 bases and J lost 7; bases outside the gene matches: 10. The germline gives CDR1 SGHRS, CDR2 YFSETQ.

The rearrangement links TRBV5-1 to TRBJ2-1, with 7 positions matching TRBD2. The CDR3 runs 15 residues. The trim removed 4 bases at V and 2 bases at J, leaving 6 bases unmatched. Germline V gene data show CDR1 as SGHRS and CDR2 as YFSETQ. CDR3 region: CASSLLAGAYNEQFF. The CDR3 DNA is TGCGCCAGCAGCCTATTAGCGGGTGCCTACAATGAGCAGTTCTTC.

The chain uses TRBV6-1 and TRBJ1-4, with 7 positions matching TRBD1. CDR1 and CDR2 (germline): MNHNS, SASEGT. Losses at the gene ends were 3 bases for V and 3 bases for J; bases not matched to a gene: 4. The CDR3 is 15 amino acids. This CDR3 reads CASSELRGPNEKLFF. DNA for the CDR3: TGTGCCAGCAGTGAGTTGAGGGGGCCTAATGAAAAACTGTTTTTT.

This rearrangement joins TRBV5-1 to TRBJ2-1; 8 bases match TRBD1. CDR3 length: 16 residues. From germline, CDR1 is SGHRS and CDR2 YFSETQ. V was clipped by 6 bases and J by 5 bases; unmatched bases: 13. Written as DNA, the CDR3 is TGCGCCAGCAAGGGTACAGGACAGGGATCCCACAATGAGCAGTTCTTC. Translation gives CASKGTGQGSHNEQFF. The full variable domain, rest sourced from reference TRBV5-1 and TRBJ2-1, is KAGVTQTPRYLIKTRGQQVTLSCSPISGHRSVSWYQQTPGQGLQFLFEYFSETQRNKGNFPGRFSGRQFSNSRSEMNVSTLELGDSALYLCASKGTGQGSHNEQFFGPGTRLTVL.

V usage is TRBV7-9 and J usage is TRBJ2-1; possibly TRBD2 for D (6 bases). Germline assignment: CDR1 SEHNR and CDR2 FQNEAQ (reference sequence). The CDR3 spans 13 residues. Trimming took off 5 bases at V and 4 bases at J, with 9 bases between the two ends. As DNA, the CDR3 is TGTGCCAGCAGCCGTAGCGGATACAATGAGCAGTTCTTC. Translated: CASSRSGYNEQFF. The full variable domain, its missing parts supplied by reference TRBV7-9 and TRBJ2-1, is DTGVSQNPRHKITKRGQNVTFRCDPISEHNRLYWYRQTLGQGPEFLTYFQNEAQLEKSRLLSDRFSAERPKGSFSTLEIQRTEQGDSAMYLCASSRSGYNEQFFGPGTRLTVL.